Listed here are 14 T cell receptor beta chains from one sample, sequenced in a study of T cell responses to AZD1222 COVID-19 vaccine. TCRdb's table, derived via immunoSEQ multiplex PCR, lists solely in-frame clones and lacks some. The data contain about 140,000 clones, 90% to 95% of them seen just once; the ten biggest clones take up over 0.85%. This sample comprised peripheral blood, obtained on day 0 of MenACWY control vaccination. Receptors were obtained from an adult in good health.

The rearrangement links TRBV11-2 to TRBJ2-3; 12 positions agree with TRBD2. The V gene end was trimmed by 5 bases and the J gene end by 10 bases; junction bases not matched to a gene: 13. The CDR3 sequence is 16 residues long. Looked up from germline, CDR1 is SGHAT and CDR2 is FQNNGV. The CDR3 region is CASSPRLAGAPSAQYF. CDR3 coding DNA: TGTGCCAGCAGCCCGCGACTAGCGGGAGCCCCGTCGGCGCAGTATTTT.

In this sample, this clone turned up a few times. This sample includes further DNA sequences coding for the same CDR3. CDR3 nucleotide sequence: TGTGCCAGCAGTGAATTGGGGAACACTGAAGCTTTCTTT. Protein: CASSELGNTEAFF. This rearrangement joins TRBV6-1 to TRBJ1-1, with unresolved D. Trimming left V 2 bases short and J 1 base short, with 5 bases between. The CDR3 is 13 amino acids. CDR1 is MNHNS, CDR2 SASEGT, per germline.

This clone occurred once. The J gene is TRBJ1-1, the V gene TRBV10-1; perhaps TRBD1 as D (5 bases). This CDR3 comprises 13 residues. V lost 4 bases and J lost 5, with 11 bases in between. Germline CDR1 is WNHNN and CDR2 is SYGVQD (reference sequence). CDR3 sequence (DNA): TGCGCCAGCAGTGCCTTGGGGGGGACTGAAGCTTTCTTT. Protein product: CASSALGGTEAFF.

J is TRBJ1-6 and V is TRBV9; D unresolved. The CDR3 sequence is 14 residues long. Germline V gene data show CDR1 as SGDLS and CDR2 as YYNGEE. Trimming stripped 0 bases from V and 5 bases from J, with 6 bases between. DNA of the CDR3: TGTGCCAGCAGCGTAGCTCCGCATAATTCACCCCTCCACTTT. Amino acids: CASSVAPHNSPLHF.

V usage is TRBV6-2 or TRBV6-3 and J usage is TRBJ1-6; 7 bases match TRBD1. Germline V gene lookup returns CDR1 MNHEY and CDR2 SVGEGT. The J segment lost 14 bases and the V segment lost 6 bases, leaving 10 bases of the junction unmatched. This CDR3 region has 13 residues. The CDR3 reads CASSYLQGITLHF. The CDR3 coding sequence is TGTGCCAGCAGCTATCTACAGGGGATCACCCTCCACTTT.

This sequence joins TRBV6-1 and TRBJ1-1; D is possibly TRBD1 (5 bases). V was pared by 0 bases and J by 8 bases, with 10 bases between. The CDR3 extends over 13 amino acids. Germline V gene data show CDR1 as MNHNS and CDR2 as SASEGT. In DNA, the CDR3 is TGTGCCAGCAGTGAAGCGGGGGGAATGGAAGCTTTCTTT. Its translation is CASSEAGGMEAFF.

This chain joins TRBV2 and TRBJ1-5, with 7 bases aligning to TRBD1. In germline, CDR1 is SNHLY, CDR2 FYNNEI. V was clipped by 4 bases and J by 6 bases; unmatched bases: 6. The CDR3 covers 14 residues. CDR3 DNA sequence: TGTGCCAGCAGTGCCAGACAGGGAAGTCAGCCCCAGCATTTT. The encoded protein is CASSARQGSQPQHF.

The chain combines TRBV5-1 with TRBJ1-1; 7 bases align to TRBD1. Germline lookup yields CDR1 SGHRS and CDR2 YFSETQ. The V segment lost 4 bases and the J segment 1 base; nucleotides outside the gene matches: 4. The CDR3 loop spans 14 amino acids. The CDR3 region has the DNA TGCGCCAGCAGCCCTAGGGGGCGGAACACTGAAGCTTTCTTT. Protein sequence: CASSPRGRNTEAFF.

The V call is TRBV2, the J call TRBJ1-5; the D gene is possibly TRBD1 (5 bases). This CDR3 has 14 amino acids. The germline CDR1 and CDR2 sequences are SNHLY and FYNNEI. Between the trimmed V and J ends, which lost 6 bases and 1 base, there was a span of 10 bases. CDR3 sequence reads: CASRLSGSNQPQHF. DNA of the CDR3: TGTGCCAGCAGGTTGTCAGGGAGCAATCAGCCCCAGCATTTT.

CDR3 nucleotides: TGTGCCAGCAGCGATCGAAGGGGTTACACTGAAGCTTTCTTT. This translates into CASSDRRGYTEAFF. The chain links TRBV6-5 to TRBJ1-1, with D maybe TRBD1 (5 bases). Trimming took 6 bases from V and 3 from J, leaving 14 bases between them. Germline V lookup: CDR1 MNHEY, CDR2 SVGAGI. The CDR3 runs 14 residues.

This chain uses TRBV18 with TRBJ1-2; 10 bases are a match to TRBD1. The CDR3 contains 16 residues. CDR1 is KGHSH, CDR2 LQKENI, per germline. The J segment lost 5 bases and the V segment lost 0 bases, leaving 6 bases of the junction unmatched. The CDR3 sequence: CASSPPGDRGEYGYTF. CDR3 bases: TGTGCCAGCTCACCACCGGGGGACAGGGGAGAATATGGCTACACCTTC. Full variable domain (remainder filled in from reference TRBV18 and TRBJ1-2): NAGVMQNPRHLVRRRGQEARLRCSPMKGHSHVYWYRQLPEEGLKFMVYLQKENIIDESGMPKERFSAEFPKEGPSILRIQQVVRGDSAAYFCASSPPGDRGEYGYTFGSGTRLTVV.

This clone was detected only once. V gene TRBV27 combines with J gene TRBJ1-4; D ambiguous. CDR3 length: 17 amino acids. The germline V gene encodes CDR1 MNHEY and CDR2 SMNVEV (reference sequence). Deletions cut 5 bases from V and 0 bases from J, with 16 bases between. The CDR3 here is CASSKRVRQTTNEKLFF. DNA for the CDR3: TGTGCCAGCAGTAAAAGAGTTAGACAAACAACTAATGAAAAACTGTTTTTT. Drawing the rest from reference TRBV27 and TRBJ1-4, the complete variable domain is EAQVTQNPRYLITVTGKKLTVTCSQNMNHEYMSWYRQDPGLGLRQIYYSMNVEVTDKGDVPEGYKVSRKEKRNFPLILESPSPNQTSLYFCASSKRVRQTTNEKLFFGSGTQLSVL.

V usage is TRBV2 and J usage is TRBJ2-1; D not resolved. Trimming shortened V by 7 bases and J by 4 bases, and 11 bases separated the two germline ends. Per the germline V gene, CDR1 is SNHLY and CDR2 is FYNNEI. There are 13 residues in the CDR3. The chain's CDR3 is CASTNTRYNEQFF. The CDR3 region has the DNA TGTGCCAGCACGAACACCCGATACAATGAGCAGTTCTTC.

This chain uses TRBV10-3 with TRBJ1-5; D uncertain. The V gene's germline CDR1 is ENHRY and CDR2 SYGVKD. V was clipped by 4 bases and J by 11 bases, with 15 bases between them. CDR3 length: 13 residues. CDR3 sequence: CAISGGSNRAQHF. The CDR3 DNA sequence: TGTGCCATCAGTGGGGGAAGCAATCGAGCCCAGCATTTT.